The rows below give T cell receptor beta chains drawn from one sample of a study of Ad26.COV2.S vaccination and SARS-CoV-2 variants. TCRdb's copy holds only in-frame clones and misses some; the assay was immunoSEQ multiplex PCR. The sample records 440,000 or so clones, roughly 87% being singletons. The source material was peripheral blood, sampled in a trial of Ad26.COV2.S vaccine versus placebo. The receptors shown here come from a person between 18 and 65 years old who received the Ad26.COV2.S COVID-19 vaccine or a placebo. Each CDR3 is given with its conserved first and last residue. Each record gives: D gene, V gene, clone size, CDR3 length, J gene, CDR3 DNA, CDR3 protein. A D gene is named only where the DNA matches it firmly. Clone sizes are given selectively: once, few, many, or a class where the clone is expanded.

>.|TRBV20-1|.|9|TRBJ1-1
TGCAGTGCTAATACTGAAGCTTTCTTT
CSANTEAFF
>TRBD1|TRBV18|.|14|TRBJ1-1
TGTGCCAGCTCACCTACAGGGGTAAGCGCTGAAGCTTTCTTT
CASSPTGVSAEAFF
>TRBD1|TRBV6-2/TRBV6-3|.|13|TRBJ1-2
TGTGCCAGCAGCCGGGACAGGTCCTATGGCTACACCTTC
CASSRDRSYGYTF
>TRBD1|TRBV5-1|.|17|TRBJ1-6
TGCGCCAGCAGCTTAAACCCCGGGACAGAATATAATTCACCCCTCCACTTT
CASSLNPGTEYNSPLHF
>.|TRBV4-2|.|15|TRBJ2-3
TGTGCCAGCAGCCAAGGAAACCTAGGCTCAGATACGCAGTATTTT
CASSQGNLGSDTQYF
>.|TRBV18|.|14|TRBJ1-1
TGTGCCAGCCACTCCGGGACCCGAGGGACTGAAGCTTTCTTT
CASHSGTRGTEAFF
>.|TRBV2|.|14|TRBJ1-1
TGTGCCAGTGGCCCGGGGTCCCTTTTCACTGAAGCTTTCTTT
CASGPGSLFTEAFF
>TRBD1|TRBV7-9|.|16|TRBJ2-1
TGTGCCAGCAGCTTTCGTCCCGGGACAGGTTACAATGAGCAGTTCTTC
CASSFRPGTGYNEQFF
>TRBD1|TRBV3-1/TRBV3-2|.|15|TRBJ2-7
TGTGCCAGCAGCCAACTCCGGGACAGGGTCTACGAGCAGTACTTC
CASSQLRDRVYEQYF
>.|TRBV18|.|15|TRBJ2-7
TGTGCCAGCTCGGGGAGGAACAAAAGGGGGCACGAGCAGTACTTC
CASSGRNKRGHEQYF
>.|TRBV9|.|14|TRBJ1-5
TGTGCCAGCAGCGTAGGAGGGGGTGGGCAGCCCCAGCATTTT
CASSVGGGGQPQHF
>TRBD2|TRBV14|.|19|TRBJ2-7
TGTGCCAGCAGCCAATCGCTAGCGGGGGGCCCACTTCGAGACTACGAGCAGTACTTC
CASSQSLAGGPLRDYEQYF
>.|TRBV9|.|15|TRBJ1-1
TGTGCCAGCAGCCCTAGGGGACAAATGAACACTGAAGCTTTCTTT
CASSPRGQMNTEAFF
>.|TRBV6-1|.|17|TRBJ1-6
TGTGCCAGCAGTGAGGGTGGGGCAGCGTCCTATAATTCACCCCTCCACTTT
CASSEGGAASYNSPLHF
>TRBD1|TRBV25-1|few|18|TRBJ2-1
TGTGCCAGCAGTGAATCTTCCTCCGGGACAGGGGGGAGGGTTGAGCAGTTCTTC
CASSESSSGTGGRVEQFF
>.|TRBV25-1|once|14|TRBJ1-6
TGTGCCAGCAGTGAATATGGCGGGGGGCCACCCCTCCACTTT
CASSEYGGGPPLHF
>TRBD2|TRBV7-2|.|18|TRBJ2-3
TGTGCCAGCAGCTTTTGGGTAGCGGGGGCCCCTATCTCCCGTACGCAGTATTTT
CASSFWVAGAPISRTQYF
>.|TRBV5-1|.|15|TRBJ1-4
TGCGCCAGCAGTCTGGGGCAGGGCGGGTATGAAAAACTGTTTTTT
CASSLGQGGYEKLFF
>.|TRBV28|.|14|TRBJ2-7
TGTGCCAGCACTATAACAGGGATGGACTACGAGCAGTACTTC
CASTITGMDYEQYF
>.|TRBV11-2|.|16|TRBJ1-1
TGTGCCAGCAGCTTCCTAAGGGACGGATTGAACACTGAAGCTTTCTTT
CASSFLRDGLNTEAFF
>TRBD1|TRBV27|.|15|TRBJ2-4
TGTGCCAGCAGTTTAGACAGGGGGCTAGGAAACATTCAGTACTTC
CASSLDRGLGNIQYF
>.|TRBV20-1|.|9|TRBJ1-2
TGCAGTGCTAGCTATGGCTACACCTTC
CSASYGYTF
>TRBD1|TRBV6-2/TRBV6-3|.|15|TRBJ1-1
TGTGCCAGCAGCCCTCGGACAGGGCGGAACACTGAAGCTTTCTTT
CASSPRTGRNTEAFF
>.|TRBV28|.|13|TRBJ2-7
TGTGCCAGCAGTACGCCCGCAGGCTACGAGCAGTACTTC
CASSTPAGYEQYF
>TRBD2|TRBV9|.|15|TRBJ2-7
TGTGCCAGCAGCCCTAGCGGCTGGTCCCGCTCGGGGCAGTACTTC
CASSPSGWSRSGQYF
>.|TRBV30|few|13|TRBJ2-7
TGTGCCTGGAGTACCGGGACCTACTACGAGCAGTACTTC
CAWSTGTYYEQYF
>.|TRBV3-1/TRBV3-2|.|12|TRBJ1-1
TGTGCCAGCAGCCAGACAGCGACTGAAGCTTTCTTT
CASSQTATEAFF
>TRBD1|TRBV5-8|.|18|TRBJ1-4
TGTGCCAGCAGCTTGGACTGGTTTGGGACAGGGATTAATGAAAAACTGTTTTTT
CASSLDWFGTGINEKLFF